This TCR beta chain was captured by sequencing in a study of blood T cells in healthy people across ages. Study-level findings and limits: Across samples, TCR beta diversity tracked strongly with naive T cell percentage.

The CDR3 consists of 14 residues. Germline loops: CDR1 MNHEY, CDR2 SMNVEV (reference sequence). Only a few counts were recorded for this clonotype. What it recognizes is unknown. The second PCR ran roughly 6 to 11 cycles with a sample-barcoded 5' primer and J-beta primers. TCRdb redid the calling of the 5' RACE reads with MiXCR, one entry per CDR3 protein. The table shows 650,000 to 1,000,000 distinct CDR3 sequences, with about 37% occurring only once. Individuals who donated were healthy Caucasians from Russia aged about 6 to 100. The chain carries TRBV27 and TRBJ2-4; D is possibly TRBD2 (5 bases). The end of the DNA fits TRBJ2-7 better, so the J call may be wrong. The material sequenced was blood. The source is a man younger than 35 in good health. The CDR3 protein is CASSLWPGTYEQYF. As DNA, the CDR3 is TGTGCCAGCAGTTTATGGCCGGGGACCTACGAGCAGTACTTC.